The clone carrying this T cell receptor (beta chain) was observed many times. The lymph nodes were axillary draining lymph nodes from breast cancer patients. The data were taken from a study of breast tumors, draining lymph nodes, adjacent tissues. TCRdb itself ran the multiplex PCR reads through MiXCR, one entry per CDR3 protein. Seen here are approximately 250,000 distinct CDR3 sequences, less than 40% observed once, and the top ten hold under 4.5%. Trimming cost V 6 bases and J 7 bases, with 10 bases left between them. Germline CDR1 SNHLY, CDR2 FYNNEI. The CDR3 sequence is 12 residues long. This clonotype originated in a female donor with breast cancer. Some clones in this sample may be carry-over from other donors' samples. The chain uses TRBV2 and TRBJ1-3; D not certain. Sequences were obtained from axillary lymph node tissue. The CDR3 sequence: CASSQDGNTIYF. DNA for the CDR3: TGTGCCAGCAGCCAGGACGGTAACACCATATATTTT.